A selection of T cell receptor beta chains follows, all from one sample in a study of T cell responses to AZD1222 COVID-19 vaccine. Repertoires were generated with immunoSEQ multiplex PCR, while TCRdb's copy carries only in-frame clones and drops some. The sample yields around 140,000 clones, more than 90% seen once. The sample was peripheral blood, taken on day 0 of AZD1222 vaccination. The origin of the receptors is an adult in good health. CDR3s include the opening cysteine and the closing phenylalanine or tryptophan. The D gene is left open where the match is weak. Some rows have no size entry. The others give once, few or many, or a class for an expanded clone.

>TRBD1|-|TRBV28|TRBJ1-1
TGTGCCAGCATCCAGGACAGGGCCCTCACTGAAGCTTTCTTT
CASIQDRALTEAFF
>TRBD1|-|TRBV6-5|TRBJ2-5
TGTGCCAGCAGGATCAACAGGGGCGAACGAGAGACCCAGTACTTC
CASRINRGERETQYF
>-|-|TRBV5-1|TRBJ1-1
TGCGCCAGCAGCTTGGCGGGGGCTGGCGCTTTCTTT
CASSLAGAGAFF
>-|-|TRBV15|TRBJ1-2
TGTGCCACCAGCAGAGATACTATTGTGGGCTATGGCTACACCTTC
CATSRDTIVGYGYTF
>-|-|TRBV6-5|TRBJ2-5
TGTGCCAGCAGCACGGGTGGAGGGAGAGAGACCCAGTACTTC
CASSTGGGRETQYF
>-|few|TRBV25-1|TRBJ1-1
TGTGCCAGCAGTGACCGACAGTCGGGAGCTGAAGCTTTCTTT
CASSDRQSGAEAFF
>-|-|TRBV6-6|TRBJ2-5
TGTGCCAGCAGTTACCCCGAGGAGACCCAGTACTTC
CASSYPEETQYF
>-|-|TRBV3-1/TRBV3-2|TRBJ1-2
TGTGCCAGCAGCCAAAACAGGGTGGAATATGGCTACACCTTC
CASSQNRVEYGYTF
>-|-|TRBV7-9|TRBJ1-2
TGTGCCAGCAGCTTTCCCCGGAATAACTATGGCTACACCTTC
CASSFPRNNYGYTF
>-|-|TRBV15|TRBJ1-1
TGTGCCACCACCCGGGGTCCGAACACTGAAGCTTTCTTT
CATTRGPNTEAFF
>-|-|TRBV7-9|TRBJ2-2
TGTGCCAGCAGTTTAATCCGGGACTGGTACACCGGGGAGCTGTTTTTT
CASSLIRDWYTGELFF
>-|few|TRBV27|TRBJ1-6
TGTGCCAGCAGTTTGTACCCCGTGCCAGGGGCCAATTCACCCCTCCACTTT
CASSLYPVPGANSPLHF
>-|once|TRBV10-3|TRBJ2-2
TGTGCCATCAGTGATTGGGCAGGGGACACCGGGGAGCTGTTTTTT
CAISDWAGDTGELFF
>-|once|TRBV5-4|TRBJ2-3
TGTGCCAGCAGCTTGATATCGGATACGCAGTATTTT
CASSLISDTQYF
>TRBD1|-|TRBV7-9|TRBJ2-3
TGTGCCAGCAGCCAACAGGGGGTCTTTGCAGCGCAGTATTTT
CASSQQGVFAAQYF
>-|few|TRBV5-1|TRBJ1-1
TGCGCCAGCAGCTTGAGCACACCCAACACTGAAGCTTTCTTT
CASSLSTPNTEAFF
>TRBD2|-|TRBV20-1|TRBJ2-3
TGCAGTGCTGGTGGGACTATTGAAGATACGCAGTATTTT
CSAGGTIEDTQYF
>-|once|TRBV10-1|TRBJ1-2
TGCGCCAGCAGTGAGGGGTCTTACAGGGTGGATGGCTACACCTTC
CASSEGSYRVDGYTF
>-|-|TRBV6-1|TRBJ2-7
TGTGCCAGCAGTGAACGGGGGCAACCCCTTTCCTACGAGCAGTACTTC
CASSERGQPLSYEQYF
>-|once|TRBV14|TRBJ2-3
TGTGCCAGCAGCCAAGGGGCAGTGGCCACAGATACGCAGTATTTT
CASSQGAVATDTQYF
>-|-|TRBV20-1|TRBJ1-6
TGCAGTGCTAGTCGACCCTATAATTCACCCCTCCACTTT
CSASRPYNSPLHF
>-|-|TRBV2|TRBJ2-2
TGTGCCAGCAGCCGAGAACAGGGGAACACCGGGGAGCTGTTTTTT
CASSREQGNTGELFF
>-|-|TRBV4-2|TRBJ1-4
TGTGCCAGCAGCGAACGACCGACCGATAATGAAAAACTGTTTTTT
CASSERPTDNEKLFF
>TRBD2|-|TRBV28|TRBJ2-7
TGTGCCAGCAGTTTAAGGGAGGGGATAGCCGAGCAGTACTTC
CASSLREGIAEQYF
>-|-|TRBV7-9|TRBJ2-2
TGTGCCAGCAGCTTATCATACGGGGAGCTGTTTTTT
CASSLSYGELFF
>-|once|TRBV3-1/TRBV3-2|TRBJ1-2
TGTGCCAGCAGCCCTTCAGGGAGGCGCGCCATCTTC
CASSPSGRRAIF
>-|-|TRBV15|TRBJ2-7
TGTGCCACCAGCAACGAGGTTGCAAGGGAGCAGTACTTC
CATSNEVAREQYF
>-|once|TRBV7-6|TRBJ2-3
TGTGCCAGCAGCTTAGGACCCTTAGATACGCAGTATTTT
CASSLGPLDTQYF
>TRBD1|-|TRBV15|TRBJ2-6
TGTGCCACCAGCACGACAGGGGGCTCTGGGGCCAACGTCCTGACTTTC
CATSTTGGSGANVLTF
>TRBD1|-|TRBV28|TRBJ2-3
TGTGCCAGCAGTTCCCCCGGGACAGCATCGACATCTTCAGATACGCAGTATTTT
CASSSPGTASTSSDTQYF
>-|-|TRBV6-1|TRBJ1-1
TGTGCCAGCAGTGACCCTGGGGGGGCCCTTAAAGCTTTCTTT
CASSDPGGALKAFF
>TRBD2|-|TRBV5-1|TRBJ2-3
TGCGCCAGCAGCTATAGGACTAGCGGGGGGCCGTCTAGCACAGATACGCAGTATTTT
CASSYRTSGGPSSTDTQYF
>TRBD1|-|TRBV6-6|TRBJ1-2
TGTGCCAGCCGGACAGGGGGCGAGGGCTATGGCTACACCTTC
CASRTGGEGYGYTF
>TRBD2|-|TRBV6-5|TRBJ2-1
TGTGCCAGCAGCCACCGGGGACCGGGAGGGGGTCAGTTCTTC
CASSHRGPGGGQFF
>TRBD1|-|TRBV11-2|TRBJ2-2
TGTGCCAGCAGCCAAAGACCCCGGACAGGGAACACCGGGGAGCTGTTTTTT
CASSQRPRTGNTGELFF
>-|-|TRBV28|TRBJ2-7
TGTGCCAGCAGTCCGGGGGACTTCCGAACCTCCTACGAGCAGTACTTC
CASSPGDFRTSYEQYF
>TRBD1|-|TRBV28|TRBJ1-4
TGTGCCAGCAGCGGGAGAGGGGGCGGGAAAAATGAAAAACTGTTTTTT
CASSGRGGGKNEKLFF
>TRBD1|-|TRBV6-5|TRBJ1-5
TGTGCCAGCAGTTACTCAGGGACAGGGAATCAGCCCCAGCATTTT
CASSYSGTGNQPQHF
>-|-|TRBV11-3|TRBJ2-1
TGTGCCAGCAGCCTCTCCTTTACATACAATGAGCAGTTCTTC
CASSLSFTYNEQFF
>TRBD1|-|TRBV29-1|TRBJ2-2
TGCAGCGCTGACAGGGGAATGAACACCGGGGAGCTGTTTTTT
CSADRGMNTGELFF
>-|-|TRBV20-1|TRBJ1-2
TGCAGTGCTAGTGAGGACAACTATGGCTACACCTTC
CSASEDNYGYTF
>-|-|TRBV7-9|TRBJ2-1
TGTGCCAGCAGCTTAGCACCGGGGGTCGTGAATGAGCAGTTCTTC
CASSLAPGVVNEQFF
>TRBD1|-|TRBV28|TRBJ1-1
TGTGCCAGCAGTTTACCTACAGGGGATGAAGCTTTCTTT
CASSLPTGDEAFF
>TRBD1|-|TRBV29-1|TRBJ2-3
TGCAGCGTCGGACAGGGGGCGTCAAATACGCAGTATTTT
CSVGQGASNTQYF
>-|-|TRBV7-8|TRBJ2-1
TGTGCCAGCAGCTTAGGACCTTACTATGAGCAGTTCTTC
CASSLGPYYEQFF
>-|-|TRBV4-2|TRBJ1-5
TGTGCCAGCAGCCAACGCCAGGGGTATAGCAATCAGCCCCAGCATTTT
CASSQRQGYSNQPQHF
>-|-|TRBV7-9|TRBJ1-3
TGTGCCAGCAGCCCCGGAGCAGACGATGGAAACACCATATATTTT
CASSPGADDGNTIYF
>TRBD1|-|TRBV2|TRBJ2-1
TGTGCCAGCACGGGGACAGGGGGATCCTACAATGAGCAGTTCTTC
CASTGTGGSYNEQFF
>TRBD1|-|TRBV5-1|TRBJ2-7
TGCGCCAGTGGACGGGACAGTCGATACGAGCAGTACTTC
CASGRDSRYEQYF
>-|-|TRBV15|TRBJ1-6
TGTGCCACCAGCCGGCGGACTACCTATAATTCACCCCTCCACTTT
CATSRRTTYNSPLHF
>TRBD1|few|TRBV28|TRBJ1-2
TGTGCCAGCAGCCCCCAACCGGGACAGGGGGGAGGTGGCTACACCTTC
CASSPQPGQGGGGYTF
>-|-|TRBV19|TRBJ1-1
TGTGCCAGTAGTACCCATACAGGGCCCACTGAAGCTTTCTTT
CASSTHTGPTEAFF
>TRBD1|-|TRBV10-3|TRBJ2-3
TGTGCCATCAGCCCGGACAGGGGCCCAGATACGCAGTATTTT
CAISPDRGPDTQYF
>TRBD2|-|TRBV28|TRBJ2-7
TGTGCTTCTGGGAGGGGCCCGACCTACGAGCAGTACTTC
CASGRGPTYEQYF
>-|-|TRBV15|TRBJ2-7
TGTGCCACCAGCCCGGGAGCGCCCTACGAGCAGTACTTC
CATSPGAPYEQYF